This entry describes one T cell receptor beta chain. The data were taken from a study of human T cells and chemical hapten exposure. About the study: 2% DPC applied to a roughly 2 cm by roughly 2 cm arm area sensitized donors.

Time point: patch test 2, 6 weeks after DPC sensitization. The treatment is: therapeutic diphenylcyclopropenone sensitization with weekly scalp DPC. One entry per CDR3 protein results from TCRdb running MiXCR on the RACE reads. The data show about 400,000 distinct CDR3 sequences, under 6.5% seen once. The CDR3 is made up of 15 amino acids. Deletions cut 7 bases from V and 2 bases from J, with 14 bases between. Looked up from germline, CDR1 is SGHVS and CDR2 is FQNEAQ. The rearrangement joins TRBV7-8 to TRBJ2-2; TRBD1 or TRBD2 may be the D gene (6 bases each). The sample consisted of whole blood, taken in connection with sensitization to the hapten diphenylcyclopropenone (DPC). The clonotype was recovered from a woman aged 18 to 35 with alopecia areata. Some clones in this sample may be carry-over from other donors' samples. In DNA, the CDR3 is TGTGCCAGCATCAAGGGGGGCCCTAACACCGGGGAGCTGTTTTTT. Translated, it gives CASIKGGPNTGELFF.